A selection of T cell receptor beta chains follows, all from one sample in a study of blood T cell repertoires in COVID-19. The method was immunoSEQ multiplex PCR; TCRdb's version includes in-frame clones alone and lacks a portion of them. The sample includes 250,000 or so clones, about 83% of them seen just once. Sequencing input: peripheral blood. These receptors were collected from a man aged 50-59 years with acute or convalescent COVID-19. Each CDR3 is given with its conserved first and last residue. D genes are given only for firm matches. Clone size is shown for a subset of rows, as once, few, many or a class of expanded clone.

cdr3_nt | cdr3_aa | j_call | v_call | clone_size | d_call
TGTGCCAGCAGCTTAGGGGGCAGATACAATGAGCAGTTCTTC | CASSLGGRYNEQFF | TRBJ2-1 | TRBV7-3 | NA | NA
TGTGCCAGCAGCTCTGTCGGGACAGTAGAGACCCAGTACTTC | CASSSVGTVETQYF | TRBJ2-5 | TRBV5-5 | NA | TRBD1
TGCGCCAGCAGCGCAACAGGGGTTATTCCCTACGAGCAGTACTTC | CASSATGVIPYEQYF | TRBJ2-7 | TRBV5-1 | NA | TRBD1
TGTGCCAGCTCACCCAACTCGGGACAGAACTCTGGAAACACCATATATTTT | CASSPNSGQNSGNTIYF | TRBJ1-3 | TRBV18 | NA | TRBD1
TGTGCCAGCAGCCCAGGACAGGGTTCGGTATATGGCTACACCTTC | CASSPGQGSVYGYTF | TRBJ1-2 | TRBV7-6 | once | TRBD1
TGTGCCAGCAGCCAAGATCCCGCCCGCGCCTACGAGCAGTACTTC | CASSQDPARAYEQYF | TRBJ2-7 | TRBV3-1/TRBV3-2 | NA | NA
TGTGCCAGCAGCTTGCGGGCCTCCCCTGGGACAGATACGCAGTATTTT | CASSLRASPGTDTQYF | TRBJ2-3 | TRBV7-8 | NA | NA
TGTGCCAGCAGCCAAGTACTAGCCGAGGCCGTTTACGAGCAGTACTTC | CASSQVLAEAVYEQYF | TRBJ2-7 | TRBV3-1/TRBV3-2 | NA | NA
TGTGCTAGTGAGGAGGGGGGGACTCTCGAGCAGTACTTC | CASEEGGTLEQYF | TRBJ2-7 | TRBV12-5 | NA | NA
TGTGCCAGCAAATCCCTAGGGGGAGAGACCCAGTACTTC | CASKSLGGETQYF | TRBJ2-5 | TRBV3-1/TRBV3-2 | NA | NA
TGTGCCAGCAGCTTAACCTTGGCAGCGCCCTACACCTTC | CASSLTLAAPYTF | TRBJ1-2 | TRBV7-8 | NA | NA
TGTGCCAGCAGCCAAGGACGCAGACAGGGCGGCGAGCAGTACTTC | CASSQGRRQGGEQYF | TRBJ2-7 | TRBV3-1/TRBV3-2 | NA | TRBD1
TGTGCCAGTAGTATACGAGGGGTTGGGGGGGGCCGGAGGAATGAGCAGTTCTTC | CASSIRGVGGGRRNEQFF | TRBJ2-1 | TRBV19 | NA | NA
TGTGCCAGCAGTGGGGGAACAGACTACAAAAACATTCAGTACTTC | CASSGGTDYKNIQYF | TRBJ2-4 | TRBV2 | NA | NA
TGTGCCAGCAAGGATGGAGCGTTCGGCGTTTCACCCCTCCACTTT | CASKDGAFGVSPLHF | TRBJ1-6 | TRBV6-5 | NA | NA
TGTGCCAGCAGCTACCAGTTGAACACTGAAGCTTTCTTT | CASSYQLNTEAFF | TRBJ1-1 | TRBV6-5 | NA | NA
TGTGCCAGCTCACCGGGACAGGGAGTTAACACCGGGGAGCTGTTTTTT | CASSPGQGVNTGELFF | TRBJ2-2 | TRBV18 | NA | TRBD1
TGCGCCAGCAGCTTGGCGGGGGGAGATTACGAGCAGTACTTC | CASSLAGGDYEQYF | TRBJ2-7 | TRBV5-1 | NA | TRBD2
TGTGCCAGCAGTTACTCGCCTCAGACAGGGTTTGAGCAGTTCTTC | CASSYSPQTGFEQFF | TRBJ2-1 | TRBV6-5 | NA | TRBD1
TGCAGTGCTTCGAGCTCCTACGAGCAGTACTTC | CSASSSYEQYF | TRBJ2-7 | TRBV20-1 | once | NA
TGTGCCTGGAGTCCCGCCCGCCAGGCTTTTCCGAACACTGAAGCTTTCTTT | CAWSPARQAFPNTEAFF | TRBJ1-1 | TRBV30 | NA | NA
TGTGCCACCAGTGATACCGGGACAGGGAGCGGCTACACCTTC | CATSDTGTGSGYTF | TRBJ1-2 | TRBV24-1 | NA | TRBD1
TGTGCCAGCCGCGTGAACACTGAAGCTTTCTTT | CASRVNTEAFF | TRBJ1-1 | TRBV27 | NA | NA
TGTGCCAGCAGGGGGACTAGCGGGGGTGATGAGCAGTTCTTC | CASRGTSGGDEQFF | TRBJ2-1 | TRBV2 | NA | TRBD2
TGTGCCAGCGGTCGGGGACTCTCCACAGATACGCAGTATTTT | CASGRGLSTDTQYF | TRBJ2-3 | TRBV2 | NA | NA
TGTGCCATCAGTAAAGCATCCGGGACAGGGAAGCAGCCCCAGCATTTT | CAISKASGTGKQPQHF | TRBJ1-5 | TRBV10-3 | once | TRBD1
TGCAGTGCTAGTGGGACTGCATCCTACGAGCAGTACTTC | CSASGTASYEQYF | TRBJ2-7 | TRBV20-1 | NA | NA
TGTGCCATCAGTGAGTCAGGGGTAGTAGACACTGAAGCTTTCTTT | CAISESGVVDTEAFF | TRBJ1-1 | TRBV10-3 | NA | NA
TGTGCCAGCAGTTACTCGTCAGGGAACGACTACGAGCAGTACTTC | CASSYSSGNDYEQYF | TRBJ2-7 | TRBV6-5 | NA | NA
TGTGCCAGTAGTATATATTGGGACAGGGAGGATGGTGGCTACACCTTC | CASSIYWDREDGGYTF | TRBJ1-2 | TRBV19 | few | TRBD1
TGTGCCAGCAGTTCGGGACAGGGTGGCTATGGCTACACCTTC | CASSSGQGGYGYTF | TRBJ1-2 | TRBV27 | NA | TRBD1
TGTGCCAGCAGCCTTGTCCCGGGACTCATGAATGAGCAGTTCTTC | CASSLVPGLMNEQFF | TRBJ2-1 | TRBV7-9 | NA | NA
TGTGCCAGCAGTACGGGGCAGGGGGCCGATGAGCAGTTCTTC | CASSTGQGADEQFF | TRBJ2-1 | TRBV28 | NA | TRBD1
TGTGCCATCAGTCAGTCGGACAGAGAAGCTTTCTTT | CAISQSDREAFF | TRBJ1-1 | TRBV10-3 | NA | NA
TGTGCCAGCAGCCCACATTCATACACTGAAGCTTTCTTT | CASSPHSYTEAFF | TRBJ1-1 | TRBV7-3 | NA | NA
TGTGCCAGCAGTCGAACCGGGACAGGGGCCTACGAGCAGTACTTC | CASSRTGTGAYEQYF | TRBJ2-7 | TRBV6-5 | NA | TRBD1
TGTGCCAGCAGCTCCAACGGGGGGCGCTACGAGCAGTACTTC | CASSSNGGRYEQYF | TRBJ2-7 | TRBV7-9 | NA | NA
TGCGCCAGCAGCTCCATGGGGGGGTCCACCTCTGGAAACACCATATATTTT | CASSSMGGSTSGNTIYF | TRBJ1-3 | TRBV5-1 | many | NA
TGTGCCAGCAGCTTGCAGGGTGAAAAACTGTTTTTT | CASSLQGEKLFF | TRBJ1-4 | TRBV5-5 | NA | NA
TGTGCCAGCAGTGTTCGTGCGGGTATTCGCACCGGGGAGCTGTTTTTT | CASSVRAGIRTGELFF | TRBJ2-2 | TRBV6-4 | NA | NA
TGCAGCGTTGGCCGGGACTCCTATGGCTACACCTTC | CSVGRDSYGYTF | TRBJ1-2 | TRBV29-1 | NA | NA
TGTGCCAGCCGGACAGGGGAAAACACTGAAGCTTTCTTT | CASRTGENTEAFF | TRBJ1-1 | TRBV6-4 | NA | TRBD1
TGTGCCAGCAGCTTAGAGGCAGAAGAGACCCAGTACTTC | CASSLEAEETQYF | TRBJ2-5 | TRBV11-3 | NA | NA
TGCGCCAGCAGCCAAGAGTCTGGACTTACGCAGTATTTT | CASSQESGLTQYF | TRBJ2-3 | TRBV4-1 | NA | NA
TGTGCCAGCAGTTACCGGACTAGCGGGGGCACAGATACGCAGTATTTT | CASSYRTSGGTDTQYF | TRBJ2-3 | TRBV6-5 | NA | TRBD2
TGTGCCAGCAGCGCTAGCGGGGGGGATCACAATGAGCAGTTCTTC | CASSASGGDHNEQFF | TRBJ2-1 | TRBV9 | NA | TRBD2
TGTGCCATCGGGGCGGGAGGTCCCCAAGAGACCCAGTACTTC | CAIGAGGPQETQYF | TRBJ2-5 | TRBV10-3 | NA | TRBD2
TGCGCCAGCAGCCAATGGGGGGGGGATCAAGAGACCCAGTACTTC | CASSQWGGDQETQYF | TRBJ2-5 | TRBV4-1 | NA | TRBD2
TGTGCCAGCAGCTTATCGGCTAGCGGCGGGGAGACCCAGTACTTC | CASSLSASGGETQYF | TRBJ2-5 | TRBV7-3 | NA | TRBD2
TGTGCCAGTAGTATCCGACAGGGGGCAAAATTAAAACTGTTTTTT | CASSIRQGAKLKLFF | TRBJ1-4 | TRBV19 | once | TRBD1
TGCGCCAGCAGCTTGTTGGGGACAGGGGACTCTGGGGCCAACGTCCTGACTTTC | CASSLLGTGDSGANVLTF | TRBJ2-6 | TRBV5-1 | NA | TRBD1